Listed below are T cell receptor beta chains from one sample, sequenced in a study of beta chain features in type 1 diabetes. Produced via immunoSEQ multiplex PCR; TCRdb's table is partial and in-frame only. The repertoire consists of fewer than 450,000 clones, with about 13% occurring once and the leading ten covering roughly 0.015%. Sample: naive CD4+ T cells from blood. The receptors originated from a woman under 30 with type 1 diabetes. Both conserved end residues are part of each CDR3.

v_call	j_call	cdr3_aa
TRBV18	TRBJ2-1	CASSPPGTSNEQFF
TRBV27	TRBJ1-2	CASSSHPGRNNYGYTF
TRBV18	TRBJ1-2	CASSPLDRGGYTF
TRBV5-1	TRBJ2-7	CASSSLQGTQGVYEQYF
TRBV28	TRBJ2-5	CASKPGGSQETQYF
TRBV5-1	TRBJ2-5	CASSLGGQGQETQYF
TRBV10-3	TRBJ2-3	CAITVQGTDTQYF
TRBV28	TRBJ2-7	CASSPSGRSSYEQYF
TRBV20-1	TRBJ2-3	CSASRDTQYF
TRBV5-1	TRBJ1-3	CASSLAPTGSGNTIYF
TRBV27	TRBJ2-7	CASRRREGSYEQYF
TRBV15	TRBJ2-4	CATTSTSGSRGAKNIQYF
TRBV29-1	TRBJ1-1	CSVTGGNTEAFF
TRBV19	TRBJ2-2	CASSPRDYGELFF
TRBV23-1	TRBJ2-7	CASSQDGQGHYEQYF
TRBV27	TRBJ2-7	CASRPPGTPAFEQHF
TRBV28	TRBJ2-1	CAWNGASSYNEQFF
TRBV13	TRBJ2-7	CASSLGRTGYEQYF
TRBV4-1	TRBJ1-5	CASSQGLRGSNQPQHF
TRBV7-2	TRBJ1-1	CASSLAGGLDTEAFF
TRBV7-9	TRBJ2-7	CASSFVHWEQYF
TRBV7-9	TRBJ2-2	CASSLPQGASPVTGELFF
TRBV28	TRBJ2-7	CASSTKLPGQYF